This T cell receptor (beta chain) is from a study of cytomegalovirus exposure and HLA in healthy donors. Amplification used 60 Vbeta primers and 13 Jbeta primers. Per the study methods: Later analysis identified tens of millions of unique TCR beta chains, roughly 11 million shared. Data came from immunoSEQ multiplex PCR; TCRdb stores just in-frame clones and leaves some out. V and J calls and clone size come straight from that table; D and trimming were deduced from the DNA. The profile shows 150,000 to 200,000 clones, roughly 80% of them singletons. Findings and caveats of the study: Being productive about 87% or about 30% of the time was typical of most TCR beta V segments in an earlier analysis. From TCR beta sequences, most subjects' HLA-A and HLA-B alleles were reportedly predicted accurately.

This clone was picked up a small number of times. Its target is unknown. CDR3 length equals 16 residues. Germline V gives CDR1 MNHEY, CDR2 SVGAGI. V gave up 2 bases and J gave up 8 bases; unmatched junction bases: 14. Sequencing was done on a sample of PBMCs. The TCR originated in a woman aged 25 to 39 in good health and CMV-seronegative. The rearrangement uses TRBV6-5 and TRBJ1-2, with 7 nucleotides matching TRBD1. The CDR3 sequence: CASSYTSATGNHGYTF. CDR3 bases: TGTGCCAGCAGTTACACCTCCGCGACAGGGAATCACGGCTACACCTTC.